The 5 T cell receptor beta chains below all came from one sample that was sequenced in a study of human T cells and chemical hapten exposure (dated by TCRdb to the early 2020s). The meaning of the sample's time point label: pre-sensitization, week 0. The meaning of the sample's treatment or condition label: therapeutic diphenylcyclopropenone sensitization with weekly scalp DPC. To prepare the library, RACE was applied. The listed sequencing device is NextSeq 500. In-frame beta chains were kept once TCRdb had trimmed the public reads at Q25 with fastp and called clones with MiXCR. Rows are unified per CDR3 protein, each entry keeping the most common DNA and genes. This sample gives under 200,000 distinct CDR3 sequences in total; almost 30% of them show up just once. Of the sample, just under 3% falls within the top ten clones. Source: whole blood, taken in connection with sensitization to the hapten diphenylcyclopropenone (DPC). These receptors were taken from a woman aged 25 to 39 with alopecia areata. Some clones in this sample may be carry-over from other donors' samples.

This clonotype came up a few times. For the CDR3, the DNA is TGTGCCAGCAGTTGGTCACACCAGGATTCACCCCTCCACTTT. It yields the protein CASSWSHQDSPLHF. The V and J genes are TRBV6-5 and TRBJ1-6; D gene unclear. In germline, CDR1 is MNHEY, CDR2 SVGAGI. V lost 4 bases and J 8 bases, leaving 12 bases between the germline ends. The CDR3 is made up of 14 amino acids.

The rearrangement uses TRBV28 and TRBJ1-5; D is undetermined. Trimming took 3 bases from V and 6 from J, leaving 12 bases between them. CDR3 size: 14 residues. Germline CDR1 is MDHEN and CDR2 is SYDVKM. CDR3 sequence reads: CASSFGVLGQPQHF. The CDR3 bases are TGTGCCAGCAGTTTCGGGGTGTTGGGTCAGCCCCAGCATTTT.

This clonotype was picked up a small number of times. The rearrangement joins TRBV2 to TRBJ1-2; no reliable D call. Germline V gene lookup returns CDR1 SNHLY and CDR2 FYNNEI. The CDR3 spans 14 residues. V dropped 4 bases and J dropped 4 bases, with 13 bases sitting between them. The CDR3 is CASSGGQVGYGYTF. Here the CDR3 DNA reads TGTGCCAGCAGTGGAGGGCAAGTCGGCTATGGCTACACCTTC. The variable domain in full, with the rest retrieved from reference TRBV2 and TRBJ1-2, is EPEVTQTPSHQVTQMGQEVILRCVPISNHLYFYWYRQILGQKVEFLVSFYNNEISEKSEIFDDQFSVERPDGSNFTLKIRSTKLEDSAMYFCASSGGQVGYGYTFGSGTRLTVV.

This clonotype turned up a few times. The V and J genes are TRBV28 and TRBJ2-6; D possibly corresponds to TRBD1 (5 bases). This CDR3 region has 14 residues. V lost 8 bases, J lost 4 bases, and 12 bases lay in between. Germline V gives CDR1 MDHEN, CDR2 SYDVKM. The CDR3 nucleotides are TGTGCCAGCGGAGCAGGGTACGGGGCCAACGTCCTGACTTTC. It codes for CASGAGYGANVLTF.

In its sample, this clonotype was seen a few times. This sequence joins TRBV28 and TRBJ2-7; 9 nucleotides match TRBD2. Germline CDR1 MDHEN, CDR2 SYDVKM. V gave up 6 bases and J gave up 4 bases; unmatched junction bases: 7. CDR3 length: 14 residues. The CDR3 nucleotides read TGTGCCAGCAGCCTCGGGACTAGCATTTACGAGCAGTACTTC. Translating gives CASSLGTSIYEQYF. The variable domain in full, with the rest retrieved from reference TRBV28 and TRBJ2-7, is DVKVTQSSRYLVKRTGEKVFLECVQDMDHENMFWYRQDPGLGLRLIYFSYDVKMKEKGDIPEGYSVSREKKERFSLILESASTNQTSMYLCASSLGTSIYEQYFGPGTRLTVT.